Each of the 18 T cell receptor beta chains below was sequenced from the same sample in a study of blood T cell repertoires in COVID-19. The repertoire was sequenced with immunoSEQ multiplex PCR; TCRdb's copy has only in-frame clones and lacks some. This table holds 10,000 to 15,000 clones, roughly 85% found once. The sample comprised peripheral blood. These receptors originate from a human donor in a cohort sampled during active COVID-19.

The chain carries TRBV18 and TRBJ1-1; D is uncertain. The ends were cut back, 3 bases at V and 0 bases at J, with 14 bases in the middle. The CDR3 length is 16 residues. Germline lookup yields CDR1 KGHSH and CDR2 LQKENI. CDR3 DNA sequence: TGTGCCAGCTCACCCCAGAAGGCAGGTATGAACACTGAAGCTTTCTTT. This encodes CASSPQKAGMNTEAFF.

This clone was seen more than once but under ten times. This chain connects TRBV5-6 to TRBJ1-4, with D maybe TRBD1 (5 bases). This CDR3 has 16 amino acids. V lost 0 bases, J lost 7 bases, and 16 bases lay in between. Germline values: CDR1 SGHDT, CDR2 YYEEEE. In DNA, the CDR3 is TGTGCCAGCAGCTTGGTTCAGGGTACGCAGGCTGAAAAACTGTTTTTT. Its protein is CASSLVQGTQAEKLFF.

The chain combines TRBV2 with TRBJ2-1; a possible D gene is TRBD1 (6 bases). Between the trimmed V and J ends, which lost 5 bases and 7 bases, there was a span of 12 bases. Per the germline V gene, CDR1 is SNHLY and CDR2 is FYNNEI. CDR3 length: 13 residues. The CDR3 protein is CASSTIQGNEQFF. DNA for the CDR3: TGTGCCAGCAGTACCATACAGGGTAATGAGCAGTTCTTC.

The gene calls are TRBV7-3 and TRBJ1-2, with 7 nucleotides matching TRBD1. Germline trimming cut 5 bases from V and 4 bases from J; bases unmatched to any gene: 13. The V gene's germline CDR1 is SGHTA and CDR2 FQGTGA. The CDR3 spans 16 residues. The CDR3 sequence is CASSPEGRGRSYGYTF. In DNA form, the CDR3 reads TGTGCCAGCAGCCCCGAAGGTAGGGGGCGCAGCTATGGCTACACCTTC.

CDR3 protein: CASSQDRGQETQYF. CDR3 DNA: TGCGCCAGCAGCCAAGACCGGGGGCAAGAGACCCAGTACTTC. The chain carries TRBV4-1 and TRBJ2-5; possible D gene TRBD2, 6 bases. Deletions cut 0 bases from V and 2 bases from J, with 7 bases between. Germline V gene lookup returns CDR1 MGHRA and CDR2 YSYEKL. CDR3 length: 14 amino acids.

V and J are TRBV3-1 (or the pseudogene TRBV3-2) and TRBJ2-3; 9 bases fit TRBD2. In germline, CDR1 is LGHDT, CDR2 YNNKEL (reference sequence). Trimming took 4 bases from V and 2 from J; bases not matched to a gene: 7. The CDR3 length is 16 residues. DNA for the CDR3: TGTGCCAGCAGCCCGTATCTAGCGGGGAACACAGATACGCAGTATTTT. This codes for CASSPYLAGNTDTQYF.

The genes are TRBV1 and TRBJ2-4; the table's D call TRBD1 went unverified against the DNA. TRBV1 has pseudogene status. This CDR3 has 18 residues. This CDR3 is CTSSQMTGTRKAKNIQYF. The CDR3 DNA is TGCACCAGCAGCCAAATGACCGGGACAAGAAAAGCCAAAAACATTCAGTACTTC.

The J gene is TRBJ2-7, the V gene TRBV4-2, with TRBD2 as a possible D gene (6 bases). Deletions cut 0 bases from V and 7 bases from J, with 16 bases between. Germline CDR1 LGHNA, CDR2 YNFKEQ. The CDR3 sequence is 15 residues long. CDR3 coding DNA: TGTGCCAGCAGCCAAGACCCTAGCGTGTCTCGGGAGCAGTACTTC. It encodes CASSQDPSVSREQYF.

J is TRBJ2-1 and V is TRBV6-4; 12 nucleotides match TRBD2. The CDR3 runs 15 residues. The J segment lost 8 bases and the V segment lost 4 bases, leaving 6 bases of the junction unmatched. Germline CDR1 MRHNA, CDR2 SNTAGT. The CDR3 DNA reads as TGTGCCAGCAGTGCGACTAGCGGGAGCAGCGATGAGCAGTTCTTC. Protein sequence: CASSATSGSSDEQFF.

This chain joins TRBV18 and TRBJ2-7; perhaps TRBD2 as D (6 bases). The CDR3 sequence is 15 residues long. Trimming took off 4 bases at V and 0 bases at J, with 13 bases between the two ends. CDR1 and CDR2 (germline): KGHSH, LQKENI. DNA of the CDR3: TGTGCCAGCTCACTATCGGGCGGGAACTCCTACGAGCAGTACTTC. Residues: CASSLSGGNSYEQYF.

The V and J genes are TRBV18 and TRBJ2-3; the D gene is possibly TRBD2 (6 bases). V dropped 6 bases and J dropped 4 bases, with 14 bases sitting between them. Germline values: CDR1 KGHSH, CDR2 LQKENI. The CDR3 length is 14 residues. CDR3 nucleotide sequence: TGTGCCAGCTCTCCCGCGGGGAACTCAGATACGCAGTATTTT. It is translated as CASSPAGNSDTQYF.

The J gene is TRBJ2-1, the V gene TRBV7-3; 11 nucleotides line up with TRBD2. Germline loops: CDR1 SGHTA, CDR2 FQGTGA. CDR3 size: 15 residues. Trimming removed 3 bases from V and 4 bases from J; junction bases left unmatched: 2. This CDR3 is CASSFASGGYNEQFF. The CDR3 DNA reads TGTGCCAGCAGCTTTGCTAGCGGGGGGTACAATGAGCAGTTCTTC. Filled out from reference TRBV7-3 and TRBJ2-1, the complete variable domain reads GAGVSQTPSNKVTEKGKYVELRCDPISGHTALYWYRQSLGQGPEFLIYFQGTGAADDSGLPNDRFFAVRPEGSVSTLKIQRTERGDSAVYLCASSFASGGYNEQFFGPGTRLTVL.

The chain carries TRBV5-1 and TRBJ2-7, with D possibly TRBD1 on 5 matching bases. CDR1 and CDR2 from the germline V gene are SGHRS and YFSETQ. The CDR3 is 14 amino acids. Trimming stripped 2 bases from V and 0 bases from J, with 9 bases between. CDR3 nucleotides: TGCGCCAGCAGCTTAGACAGCCACTCCTACGAGCAGTACTTC. Translated: CASSLDSHSYEQYF.

The chain combines TRBV18 with TRBJ2-3, with 13 bases that match TRBD2. The V segment lost 3 bases and the J segment 5 bases; nucleotides outside the gene matches: 5. Germline values: CDR1 KGHSH, CDR2 LQKENI. This CDR3 has 16 amino acids. This CDR3 is CASSPTSGGAGDTQYF. In nucleotides, the CDR3 is TGTGCCAGCTCACCTACTAGCGGGGGGGCAGGAGATACGCAGTATTTT.

The J gene is TRBJ2-5, the V gene TRBV6-1, with 11 bases matching TRBD2. V shed 3 bases, J shed 5 bases, and the junction held 17 bases outside the gene matches. CDR3 length: 19 residues. Germline CDR1 is MNHNS and CDR2 is SASEGT. The CDR3 is CASSDIGRASGGPPETQYF. The CDR3 DNA reads as TGTGCCAGCAGTGACATCGGGAGGGCTAGCGGGGGGCCCCCGGAGACCCAGTACTTC.

The rearrangement uses TRBV6-6 and TRBJ2-5; TRBD2 agrees at 7 bases. With V trimmed by 3 bases and J by 7 bases, 2 bases remained unmatched. The CDR3 totals 12 residues. The germline CDR1 and CDR2 sequences are MNHNY and SVGAGI (reference sequence). In nucleotides, the CDR3 is TGTGCCAGCAGTTATGGGGGGGGGACCCAGTACTTC. Translation gives CASSYGGGTQYF.

This sequence joins TRBV5-4 and TRBJ2-7, with unresolved D. Germline CDR1 SGHNT, CDR2 YYREEE (reference sequence). The V end was cut by 0 bases, the J end by 2 bases, with 15 bases between. The CDR3 has 16 amino acids. The CDR3 sequence: CASSLAGATGTYEQYF. The CDR3 bases are TGTGCCAGCAGCTTGGCCGGAGCGACCGGAACCTACGAGCAGTACTTC. Filled out from reference TRBV5-4 and TRBJ2-7, the complete variable domain reads ETGVTQSPTHLIKTRGQQVTLRCSSQSGHNTVSWYQQALGQGPQFIFQYYREEENGRGNFPPRFSGLQFPNYSSELNVNALELDDSALYLCASSLAGATGTYEQYFGPGTRLTVT.

The gene calls are TRBV6-5 and TRBJ2-5; D ambiguous. The CDR3 consists of 11 residues. V shed 11 bases and J shed 4 bases, with 11 bases lying between them. The germline V gene has CDR1 MNHEY and CDR2 SVGAGI. The CDR3 region has the DNA TGTGCCGTTGCGCTCGTAGAGACCCAGTACTTC. Its protein is CAVALVETQYF.